Shown below are 15 T cell receptor beta chains from a single sample sequenced in a study of CD4+ T cells in melanoma. Generated by immunoSEQ multiplex PCR, the TCRdb table keeps only in-frame clones and is missing some. The profile covers more than 110,000 clones, with about nine tenths appearing a single time and approximately 1.4% taken by the ten largest. These receptors originate from a human donor with melanoma.

The rearrangement joins TRBV5-1 to TRBJ1-5, with no clear D. Trimming stripped 1 base from V and 7 bases from J, with 9 bases between. The germline gives CDR1 SGHRS, CDR2 YFSETQ. The CDR3 length is 13 residues. The CDR3 bases are TGCGCCAGCAGCTTGCACATAGGGCAGCCCCAGCATTTT. It translates to CASSLHIGQPQHF. The variable domain in full, with the rest retrieved from reference TRBV5-1 and TRBJ1-5, is KAGVTQTPRYLIKTRGQQVTLSCSPISGHRSVSWYQQTPGQGLQFLFEYFSETQRNKGNFPGRFSGRQFSNSRSEMNVSTLELGDSALYLCASSLHIGQPQHFGDGTRLSIL.

The V call is TRBV29-1, the J call TRBJ1-2; perhaps TRBD1 as D (6 bases). This CDR3 is built from 14 residues. Looked up from germline, CDR1 is SQVTM and CDR2 is ANQGSEA. With 4 bases removed from V and 4 bases from J, the gap between germline ends came to 16 bases. The CDR3 region has the DNA TGCAGCGTTGTCCCAAGGGGGAGCGGCTATGGCTACACCTTC. Translated, it gives CSVVPRGSGYGYTF.

The CDR3, as DNA: TGTGCCAGCAGCTTAGCGTGGGCAGATTACGAGCAGTACTTC. Translating gives CASSLAWADYEQYF. The V gene is TRBV7-2, the J gene TRBJ2-7, with D unresolved. The CDR3 runs to 14 residues. Between the trimmed V and J ends, which lost 0 bases and 4 bases, there was a span of 10 bases. Germline assignment: CDR1 SGHTA and CDR2 FQGNSA.

The rearrangement uses TRBV29-1 and TRBJ1-1; 9 bases map to TRBD1. After removal of 7 bases from V and 4 bases from J, the junction contained 7 bases not matched to a gene. This CDR3 spans 13 amino acids. The germline CDR1 and CDR2 sequences are SQVTM and ANQGSEA. The CDR3 DNA is TGCAGCGCCTCTCAGACAGGGGGCACTGAAGCTTTCTTT. Its protein product is CSASQTGGTEAFF.

The chain carries TRBV10-2 and TRBJ1-1, with unresolved D. V lost 5 bases and J 5 bases, leaving 15 bases between the germline ends. Looked up from germline, CDR1 is WSHSY and CDR2 is SAAADI. This CDR3 has 14 residues. The DNA of the CDR3 is TGCGCCAGCAGTCAGGTCGGTCTAGGGACTGAAGCTTTCTTT. This encodes CASSQVGLGTEAFF.

The chain has TRBV11-2 and TRBJ1-5; D is unresolved. With 1 base removed from V and 7 bases from J, the gap between germline ends came to 8 bases. Germline V gene sequence: CDR1 SGHAT, CDR2 FQNNGV. The CDR3 contains 13 residues. The CDR3: CASSLGVGQPQHF. CDR3 nucleotide sequence: TGTGCCAGCAGCTTAGGGGTTGGGCAGCCCCAGCATTTT.

This chain joins TRBV18 and TRBJ2-7; 11 positions match TRBD2. Germline CDR1 KGHSH, CDR2 LQKENI. J was trimmed by 6 bases and V by 3 bases; bases with no gene match: 10. CDR3 length: 16 amino acids. The CDR3 reads CASSPSATSGDGEQYF. The CDR3 nucleotides read TGTGCCAGCTCACCTTCCGCGACTAGCGGGGATGGCGAGCAGTACTTC.

The chain employs TRBV18 and TRBJ2-7, with 10 bases fitting TRBD2. CDR1 and CDR2 from the germline V gene are KGHSH and LQKENI. The ends lost 2 bases at V and 1 base at J; junction bases unmatched: 2. The CDR3 totals 15 residues. Here the CDR3 DNA reads TGTGCCAGCTCACCAGGTAGCGGGGGGTCCTACGAGCAGTACTTC. The encoded protein is CASSPGSGGSYEQYF.

V gene TRBV11-2 combines with J gene TRBJ1-2; TRBD1 is a possible D gene (5 bases). CDR3 size: 15 residues. Trimming left V 5 bases short and J 8 bases short, with 21 bases between. Germline assignment: CDR1 SGHAT and CDR2 FQNNGV. The CDR3 loop reads CASSGLKGPKSGYTF. The CDR3 nucleotides read TGTGCCAGCAGCGGTTTGAAGGGGCCCAAGTCGGGCTACACCTTC.

The chain joins TRBV12-5 to TRBJ2-1; the match to TRBD1 covers 7 bases. The germline CDR1 and CDR2 sequences are LGHNT and FRNRAP. The J segment lost 0 bases and the V segment lost 5 bases, leaving 4 bases of the junction unmatched. The CDR3 has 15 amino acids. This CDR3 reads CASGPGTASYNEQFF. CDR3 DNA: TGTGCTAGTGGTCCCGGGACAGCCTCCTACAATGAGCAGTTCTTC.

This chain links TRBV19 with TRBJ1-5; perhaps TRBD1 as D (5 bases). Germline CDR1 LNHDA, CDR2 SQIVND (reference sequence). V was shortened by 8 bases and J by 1 base, with 21 bases between the two germline ends. The CDR3 has 17 residues. For the CDR3, the DNA is TGTGCCAGTGGGAACCGACCGACAGTGCGGAGCAATCAGCCCCAGCATTTT. This translates into CASGNRPTVRSNQPQHF.

The J gene is TRBJ1-4, the V gene TRBV30; D gene uncertain. CDR1 is GTSNPN, CDR2 SVGIG, per germline (reference sequence). The CDR3 consists of 13 residues. V was pared by 1 base and J by 4 bases, with 7 bases between. The CDR3 region has the DNA TGTGCCTGGAGTGCGGGGATTAATGAAAAACTGTTTTTT. It translates to CAWSAGINEKLFF.

This clone was found once. This sequence joins TRBV5-1 and TRBJ1-1; possibly TRBD1 for D (6 bases). The CDR3 covers 14 residues. V was pared by 4 bases and J by 4 bases, with 14 bases between. The germline V gene has CDR1 SGHRS and CDR2 YFSETQ. The CDR3 DNA reads as TGCGCCAGCAGCCTGACAGGCAACCCCACTGAAGCTTTCTTT. It codes for CASSLTGNPTEAFF. Full variable domain (remainder filled in from reference TRBV5-1 and TRBJ1-1): KAGVTQTPRYLIKTRGQQVTLSCSPISGHRSVSWYQQTPGQGLQFLFEYFSETQRNKGNFPGRFSGRQFSNSRSEMNVSTLELGDSALYLCASSLTGNPTEAFFGQGTRLTVV.

The chain carries TRBV5-1 and TRBJ2-3; no clear D. Germline assignment: CDR1 SGHRS and CDR2 YFSETQ. The CDR3 runs to 14 residues. The germline V and J ends were trimmed by 6 bases and 0 bases, with 11 bases remaining between them. Here the CDR3 reads CASTQDPSTDTQYF. DNA for the CDR3: TGCGCCAGCACGCAGGACCCTAGCACAGATACGCAGTATTTT.

The chain uses TRBV5-1 and TRBJ1-6; 7 bases fit TRBD1. The CDR3 loop spans 18 amino acids. Trimming took 1 base from V and 5 from J; bases not matched to a gene: 12. Germline values: CDR1 SGHRS, CDR2 YFSETQ. The CDR3 DNA reads as TGCGCCAGCAGCTTGTGGGTCGGGGAGGACAGGAATAATTCACCCCTCCACTTT. This encodes CASSLWVGEDRNNSPLHF.